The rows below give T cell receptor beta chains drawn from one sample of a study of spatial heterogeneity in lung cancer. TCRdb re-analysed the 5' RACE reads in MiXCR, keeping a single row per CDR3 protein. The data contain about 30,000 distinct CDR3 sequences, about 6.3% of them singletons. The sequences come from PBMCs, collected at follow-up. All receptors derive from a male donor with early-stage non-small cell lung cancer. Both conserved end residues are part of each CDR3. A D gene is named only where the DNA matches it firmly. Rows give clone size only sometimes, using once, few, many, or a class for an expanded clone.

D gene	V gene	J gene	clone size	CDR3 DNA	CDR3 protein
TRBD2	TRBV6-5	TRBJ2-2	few	TGTGCCAGCAGACTAGCGACTAACACCGGGGAGCTGTTTTTT	CASRLATNTGELFF
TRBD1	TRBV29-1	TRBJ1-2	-	TGCAGCGTTGAACTTAGGACAGGACTATTTGGCTACACCTTC	CSVELRTGLFGYTF
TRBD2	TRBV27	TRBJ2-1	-	TGTGCCAGCAGTTTCCTTAGCGGGGGGGCCTACAATGAGCAGTTCTTC	CASSFLSGGAYNEQFF
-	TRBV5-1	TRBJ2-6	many	TGCGCCAGCAGCTTTTCGGGGGACTCTGGGGCCAACGTCCTGACTTTC	CASSFSGDSGANVLTF
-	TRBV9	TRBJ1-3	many	TGTGCCAGCAGCGTAATGGACAACTCTGGAAACACCATATATTTT	CASSVMDNSGNTIYF
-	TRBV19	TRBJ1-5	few	TGTGCCAGTAGTATGGGCACCTCTACTAATCAGCCCCAGCATTTT	CASSMGTSTNQPQHF
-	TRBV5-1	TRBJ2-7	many	TGCGCCAGCAGCCGGGACTCGATCTACGAGCAGTACTTC	CASSRDSIYEQYF
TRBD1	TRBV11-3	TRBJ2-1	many	TGTGCCAGCAGCCTGGGAGTCACCGGGACAGTGCTTCGCGCTGAGCAGTTCTTC	CASSLGVTGTVLRAEQFF
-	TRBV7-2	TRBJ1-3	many	TGTGCCAGCAGCTCCCCTCCGGACACCATATATTTT	CASSSPPDTIYF
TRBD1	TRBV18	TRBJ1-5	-	TGTGCCAGCTCACCGCTACCGGGACAGTCCCATCAGCCCCAGCATTTT	CASSPLPGQSHQPQHF
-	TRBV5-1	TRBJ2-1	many	TGCGCCAGCAGCCCCAGGGACTACAATGAGCAGTTCTTC	CASSPRDYNEQFF
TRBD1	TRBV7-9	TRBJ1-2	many	TGTGCCAGCGTCCTAGGACAGGCCAACTATGGCTACACCTTC	CASVLGQANYGYTF